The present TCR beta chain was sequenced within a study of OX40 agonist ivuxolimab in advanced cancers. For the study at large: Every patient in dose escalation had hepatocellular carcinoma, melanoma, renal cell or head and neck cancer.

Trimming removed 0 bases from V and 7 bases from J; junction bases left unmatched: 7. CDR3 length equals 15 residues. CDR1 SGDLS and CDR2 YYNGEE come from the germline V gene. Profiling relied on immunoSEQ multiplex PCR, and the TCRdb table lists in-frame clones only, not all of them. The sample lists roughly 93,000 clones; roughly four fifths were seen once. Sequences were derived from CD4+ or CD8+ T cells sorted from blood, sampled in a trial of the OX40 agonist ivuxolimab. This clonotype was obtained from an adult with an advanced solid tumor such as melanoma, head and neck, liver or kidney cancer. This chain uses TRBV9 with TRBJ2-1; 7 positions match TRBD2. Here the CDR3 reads CASSVGAGALNEQFF. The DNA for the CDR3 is TGTGCCAGCAGCGTAGGTGCGGGAGCCTTAAATGAGCAGTTCTTC.